This T cell receptor beta chain originates from a study of T cells in Graves' hyperthyroidism and ophthalmopathy. Amplification yielded TCR beta CDR3 regions, with RNA transcripts as the source. Initially, a first-round RT-PCR of the TCR CDR3 employed the HTBI primer set. TCRdb processed the multiplex PCR reads anew with MiXCR; each CDR3 protein has one entry. The sample holds about 500,000 distinct CDR3 sequences, around 16% seen once. Study outcomes and limitations: Most expanded thyroid clonotypes above 0.001 recurred in blood.

This clonotype has more than one count but fewer than ten. Its antigen remains unknown. The TCR originated in a woman aged 25-40 years with Graves' ophthalmopathy. The specimen was blood.

The CDR3 loop is CASSIPPSTDTQYF. CDR3 coding DNA: TGTGCCAGTAGTATCCCCCCCTCCACAGATACGCAGTATTTT. The chain combines TRBV19 with TRBJ2-3, with D unclear. Looked up from germline, CDR1 is LNHDA and CDR2 is SQIVND (reference sequence). This CDR3 has 14 amino acids. Deletions cut 3 bases from V and 2 bases from J, with 9 bases between.